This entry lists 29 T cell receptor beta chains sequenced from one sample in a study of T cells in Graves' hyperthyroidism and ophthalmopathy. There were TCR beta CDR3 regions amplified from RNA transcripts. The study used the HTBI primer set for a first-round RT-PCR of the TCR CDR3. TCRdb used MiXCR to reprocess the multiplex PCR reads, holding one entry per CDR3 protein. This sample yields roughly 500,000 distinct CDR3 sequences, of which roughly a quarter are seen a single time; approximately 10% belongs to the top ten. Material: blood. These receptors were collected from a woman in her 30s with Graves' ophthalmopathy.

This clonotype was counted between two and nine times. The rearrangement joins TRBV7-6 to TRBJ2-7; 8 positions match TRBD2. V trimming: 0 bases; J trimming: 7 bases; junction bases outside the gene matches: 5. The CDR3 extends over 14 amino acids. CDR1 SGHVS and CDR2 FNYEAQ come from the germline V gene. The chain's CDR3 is CASSLAGVAGEQYF. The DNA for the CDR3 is TGTGCCAGCAGCTTAGCTGGGGTAGCGGGGGAGCAGTACTTC. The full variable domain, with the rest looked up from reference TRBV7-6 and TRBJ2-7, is GAGVSQSPRYKVTKRGQDVALRCDPISGHVSLYWYRQALGQGPEFLTYFNYEAQQDKSGLPNDRFSAERPEGSISTLTIQRTEQRDSAMYRCASSLAGVAGEQYFGPGTRLTVT.

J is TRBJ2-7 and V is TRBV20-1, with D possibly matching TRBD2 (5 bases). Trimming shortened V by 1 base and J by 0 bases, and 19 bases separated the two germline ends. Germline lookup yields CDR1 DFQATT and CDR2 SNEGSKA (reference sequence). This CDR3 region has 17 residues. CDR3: CSARAGKPGASSYEQYF. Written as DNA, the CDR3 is TGCAGTGCTAGAGCGGGAAAGCCAGGTGCTAGCTCCTACGAGCAGTACTTC.

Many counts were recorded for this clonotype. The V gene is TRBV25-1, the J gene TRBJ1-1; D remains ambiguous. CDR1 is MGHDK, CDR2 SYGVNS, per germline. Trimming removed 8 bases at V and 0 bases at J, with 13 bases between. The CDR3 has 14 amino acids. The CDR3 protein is CASAPSSMNTEAFF. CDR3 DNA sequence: TGTGCCAGCGCCCCCAGTTCCATGAACACTGAAGCTTTCTTT.

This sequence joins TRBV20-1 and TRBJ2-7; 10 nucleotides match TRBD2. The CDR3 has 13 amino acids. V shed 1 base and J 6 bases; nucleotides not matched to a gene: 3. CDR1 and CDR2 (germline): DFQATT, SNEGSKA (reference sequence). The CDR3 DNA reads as TGCAGTGCTAGAGGGCTAGCGGGAGTCGAGCAGTACTTC. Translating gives CSARGLAGVEQYF.

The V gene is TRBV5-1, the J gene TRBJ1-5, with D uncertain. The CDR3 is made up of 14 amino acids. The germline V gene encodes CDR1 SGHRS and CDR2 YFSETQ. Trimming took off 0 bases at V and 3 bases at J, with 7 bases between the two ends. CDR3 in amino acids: CASSLDSHNQPQHF. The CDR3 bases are TGCGCCAGCAGCTTGGACAGCCACAATCAGCCCCAGCATTTT.

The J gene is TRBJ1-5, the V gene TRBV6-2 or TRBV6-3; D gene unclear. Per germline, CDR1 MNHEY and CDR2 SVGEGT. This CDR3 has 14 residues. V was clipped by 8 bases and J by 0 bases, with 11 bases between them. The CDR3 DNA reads TGTGCCAGCGACGGTACCCATAGCAATCAGCCCCAGCATTTT. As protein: CASDGTHSNQPQHF.

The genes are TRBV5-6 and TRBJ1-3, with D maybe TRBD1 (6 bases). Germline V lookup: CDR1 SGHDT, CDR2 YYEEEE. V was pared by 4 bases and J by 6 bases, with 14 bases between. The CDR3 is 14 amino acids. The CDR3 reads CASSRTGDINTIYF. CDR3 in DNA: TGTGCCAGCAGCCGGACGGGGGACATAAACACCATATATTTT.

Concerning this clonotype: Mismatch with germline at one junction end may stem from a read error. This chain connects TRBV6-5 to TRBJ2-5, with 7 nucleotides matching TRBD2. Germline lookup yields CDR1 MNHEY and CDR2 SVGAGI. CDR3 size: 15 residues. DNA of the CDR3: TGTGCCAACAGTTATTTGGGGGGGTTCCAAGAGACCCAGTACTTC. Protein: CANSYLGGFQETQYF.

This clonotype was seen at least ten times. The CDR3 coding sequence is TGCAGTGCGGCGCGAGCCGGGGAAGGGGACACCATATATTTT. It encodes CSAARAGEGDTIYF. This rearrangement joins TRBV20-1 to TRBJ1-3; TRBD1 is a possible D gene (5 bases). V shed 6 bases and J shed 8 bases, with 20 bases lying between them. The CDR3 has 14 amino acids. CDR1 and CDR2 from the germline V gene are DFQATT and SNEGSKA (reference sequence).

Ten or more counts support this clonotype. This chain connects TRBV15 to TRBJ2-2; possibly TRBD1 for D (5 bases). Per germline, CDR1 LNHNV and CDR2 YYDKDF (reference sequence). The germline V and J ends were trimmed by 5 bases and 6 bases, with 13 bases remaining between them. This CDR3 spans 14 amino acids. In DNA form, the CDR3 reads TGTGCCACCAGCGGCGGACACCCCGCCGGGGAGCTGTTTTTT. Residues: CATSGGHPAGELFF.

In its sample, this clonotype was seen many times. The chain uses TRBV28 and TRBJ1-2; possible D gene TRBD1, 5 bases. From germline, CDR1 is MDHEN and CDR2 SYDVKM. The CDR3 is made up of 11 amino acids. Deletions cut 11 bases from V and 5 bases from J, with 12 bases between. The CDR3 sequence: CAGLGGYGYTF. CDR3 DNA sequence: TGTGCCGGGTTGGGGGGATATGGCTACACCTTC.

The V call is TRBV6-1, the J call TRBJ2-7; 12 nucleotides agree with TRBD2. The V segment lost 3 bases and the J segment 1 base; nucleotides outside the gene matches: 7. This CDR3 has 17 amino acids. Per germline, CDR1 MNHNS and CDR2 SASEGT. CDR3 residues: CASSDILAGGWSYEQYF. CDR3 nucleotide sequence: TGTGCCAGCAGTGATATACTAGCGGGAGGATGGTCCTACGAGCAGTACTTC.

CDR3 protein: CASSHAGQGAYEQYF. The CDR3 DNA reads TGTGCCAGCAGTCACGCGGGGCAGGGGGCCTACGAGCAGTACTTC. This rearrangement joins TRBV27 to TRBJ2-7, with D possibly being TRBD1 (7 bases). V was trimmed by 5 bases and J by 2 bases, leaving 16 bases between them. The CDR3 loop spans 15 amino acids. CDR1 MNHEY and CDR2 SMNVEV come from the germline V gene (reference sequence).

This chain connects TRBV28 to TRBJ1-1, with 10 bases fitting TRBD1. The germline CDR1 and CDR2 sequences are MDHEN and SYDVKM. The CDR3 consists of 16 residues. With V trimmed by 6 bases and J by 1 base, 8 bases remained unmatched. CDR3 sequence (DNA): TGTGCCAGCAGACATGACAGGGGGCTCGGGAACACTGAAGCTTTCTTT. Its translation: CASRHDRGLGNTEAFF.

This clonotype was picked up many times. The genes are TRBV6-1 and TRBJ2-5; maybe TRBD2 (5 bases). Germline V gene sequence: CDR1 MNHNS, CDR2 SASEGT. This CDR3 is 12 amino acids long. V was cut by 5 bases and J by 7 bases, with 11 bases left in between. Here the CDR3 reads CASSTSRGTQYF. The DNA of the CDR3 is TGTGCCAGCAGTACGAGCCGGGGGACCCAGTACTTC.

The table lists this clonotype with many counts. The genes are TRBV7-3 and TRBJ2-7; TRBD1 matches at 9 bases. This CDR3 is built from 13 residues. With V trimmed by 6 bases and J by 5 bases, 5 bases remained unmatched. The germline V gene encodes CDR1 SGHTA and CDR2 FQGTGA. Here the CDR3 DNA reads TGTGCCAGCAGTTTATGGACAGGGGACGAGCAGTACTTC. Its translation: CASSLWTGDEQYF. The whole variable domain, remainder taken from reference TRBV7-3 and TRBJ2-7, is GAGVSQTPSNKVTEKGKYVELRCDPISGHTALYWYRQSLGQGPEFLIYFQGTGAADDSGLPNDRFFAVRPEGSVSTLKIQRTERGDSAVYLCASSLWTGDEQYFGPGTRLTVT.

CDR3 amino acids: CASSFTDTTRGGYTF. The DNA for the CDR3 is TGTGCCAGCAGTTTCACCGACACTACAAGGGGTGGCTACACCTTC. The rearrangement joins TRBV7-8 to TRBJ1-2; the D gene is possibly TRBD1 (5 bases). The ends were cut back, 6 bases at V and 7 bases at J, with 21 bases in the middle. Germline CDR1 and CDR2: SGHVS and FQNEAQ. CDR3 length: 15 amino acids.

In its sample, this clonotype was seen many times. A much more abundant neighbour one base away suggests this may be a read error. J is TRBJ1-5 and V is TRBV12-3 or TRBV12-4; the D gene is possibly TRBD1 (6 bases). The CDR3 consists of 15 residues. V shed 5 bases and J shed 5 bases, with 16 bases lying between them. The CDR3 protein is CASSGRTEGDQPQHF. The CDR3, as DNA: TGTGCCAGCAGTGGACGGACAGAGGGGGATCAGCCCCAGCATTTT.

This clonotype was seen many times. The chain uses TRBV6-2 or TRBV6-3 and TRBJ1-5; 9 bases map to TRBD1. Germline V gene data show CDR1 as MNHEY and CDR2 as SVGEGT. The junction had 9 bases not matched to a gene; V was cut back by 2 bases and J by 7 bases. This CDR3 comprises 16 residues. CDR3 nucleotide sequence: TGTGCCAGCAGTTACGGGGGACAGGGCGAATTCCAGCCCCAGCATTTT. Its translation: CASSYGGQGEFQPQHF.

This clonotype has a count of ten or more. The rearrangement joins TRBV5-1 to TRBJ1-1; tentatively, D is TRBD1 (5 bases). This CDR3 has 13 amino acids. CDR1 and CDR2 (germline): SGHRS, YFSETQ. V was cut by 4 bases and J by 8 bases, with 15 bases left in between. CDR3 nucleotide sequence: TGCGCCAGCAGCGGGGGGGACGGCGAGGAAGCTTTCTTT. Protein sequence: CASSGGDGEEAFF.

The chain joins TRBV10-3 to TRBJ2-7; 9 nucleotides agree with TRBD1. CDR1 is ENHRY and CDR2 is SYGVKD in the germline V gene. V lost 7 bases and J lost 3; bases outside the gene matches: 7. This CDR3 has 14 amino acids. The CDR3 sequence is CAINTGQGNYEQYF. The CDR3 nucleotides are TGTGCCATCAATACTGGACAGGGGAACTACGAGCAGTACTTC.

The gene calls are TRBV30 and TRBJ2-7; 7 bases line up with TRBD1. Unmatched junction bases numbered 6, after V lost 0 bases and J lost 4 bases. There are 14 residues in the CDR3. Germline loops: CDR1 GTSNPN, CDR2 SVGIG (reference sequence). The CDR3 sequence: CAWSVTGERYEQYF. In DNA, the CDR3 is TGTGCCTGGAGTGTTACAGGGGAGAGGTACGAGCAGTACTTC.

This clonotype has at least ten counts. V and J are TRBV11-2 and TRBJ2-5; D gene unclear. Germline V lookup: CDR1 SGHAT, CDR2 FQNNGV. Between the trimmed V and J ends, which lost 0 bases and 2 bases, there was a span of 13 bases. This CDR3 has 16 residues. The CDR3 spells CASSLDWGVGQETQYF. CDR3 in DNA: TGTGCCAGCAGCTTAGATTGGGGTGTAGGGCAAGAGACCCAGTACTTC.

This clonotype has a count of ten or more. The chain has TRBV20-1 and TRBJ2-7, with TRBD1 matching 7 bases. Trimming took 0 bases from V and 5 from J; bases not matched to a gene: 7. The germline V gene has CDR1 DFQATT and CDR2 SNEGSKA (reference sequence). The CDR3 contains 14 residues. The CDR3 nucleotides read TGCAGTGCTAGAGATGGACAGGAGGTCGACGAGCAGTACTTC. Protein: CSARDGQEVDEQYF.

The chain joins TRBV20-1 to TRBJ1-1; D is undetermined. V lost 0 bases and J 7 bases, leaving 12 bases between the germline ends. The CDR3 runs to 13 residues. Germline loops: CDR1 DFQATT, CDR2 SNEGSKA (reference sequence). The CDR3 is CSARDVFGGEAFF. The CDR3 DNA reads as TGCAGTGCTAGAGACGTGTTCGGCGGTGAAGCTTTCTTT.

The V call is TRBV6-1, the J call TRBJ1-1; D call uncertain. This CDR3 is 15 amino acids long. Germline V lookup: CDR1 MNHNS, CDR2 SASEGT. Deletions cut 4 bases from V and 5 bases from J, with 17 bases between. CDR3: CASSVTGVRGTEAFF. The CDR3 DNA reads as TGTGCCAGCAGTGTAACGGGAGTCCGGGGTACTGAAGCTTTCTTT.

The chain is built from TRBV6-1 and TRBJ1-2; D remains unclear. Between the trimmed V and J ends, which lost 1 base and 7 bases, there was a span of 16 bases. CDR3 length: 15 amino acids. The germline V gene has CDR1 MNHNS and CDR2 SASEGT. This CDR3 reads CASSEGTVYPRGYTF. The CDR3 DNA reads TGTGCCAGCAGTGAAGGCACGGTATATCCTCGTGGCTACACCTTC.

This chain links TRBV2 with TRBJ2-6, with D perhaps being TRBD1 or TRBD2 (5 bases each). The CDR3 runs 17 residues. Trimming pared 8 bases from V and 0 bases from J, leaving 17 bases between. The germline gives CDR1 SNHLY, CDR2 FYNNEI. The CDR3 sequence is CASGGRLTASGANVLTF. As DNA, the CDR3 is TGTGCCAGCGGGGGACGGCTCACCGCCTCTGGGGCCAACGTCCTGACTTTC.

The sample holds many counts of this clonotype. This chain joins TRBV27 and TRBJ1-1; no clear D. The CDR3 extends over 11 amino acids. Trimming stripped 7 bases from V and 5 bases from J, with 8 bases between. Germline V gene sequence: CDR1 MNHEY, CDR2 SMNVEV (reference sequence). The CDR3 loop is CASNQGTEAFF. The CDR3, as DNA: TGTGCCAGCAATCAAGGGACTGAAGCTTTCTTT.